Listed here are 24 T cell receptor beta chains from one sample, sequenced in a study of human T cells and chemical hapten exposure. The time point is: patch test 2, 6 weeks after DPC sensitization. The treatment is: therapeutic diphenylcyclopropenone sensitization with weekly scalp DPC. MiXCR was run by TCRdb on the RACE reads, yielding one entry per CDR3 protein. This sample carries approximately 92,000 distinct CDR3 sequences, roughly an eighth of them seen once, and the ten largest clones take more than 3%. Specimen: whole blood, collected in connection with sensitization to the hapten diphenylcyclopropenone (DPC). These TCRs come from a middle-aged woman with alopecia areata. Some clones in this sample may be carry-over from other donors' samples.

The chain uses TRBV7-9 and TRBJ1-6; TRBD1 agrees at 8 bases. The CDR3 consists of 17 residues. V lost 1 base to trimming and J lost 7 bases; unmatched junction nucleotides: 9. The germline gives CDR1 SEHNR, CDR2 FQNEAQ (reference sequence). The chain's CDR3 is CASSLGRTGTGNSPLHF. CDR3 in DNA: TGTGCCAGCAGCTTAGGCCGAACCGGGACAGGCAATTCACCCCTCCACTTT.

This clonotype was recorded a few times. The V call is TRBV24-1, the J call TRBJ2-3, with D perhaps matching TRBD1 (5 bases). Germline V lookup: CDR1 KGHDR, CDR2 SFDVKD. The CDR3 totals 14 residues. V was cut by 5 bases and J by 6 bases, with 14 bases left in between. In nucleotides, the CDR3 is TGTGCCACCAGTGGGGGTGGACATTTGGATACGCAGTATTTT. This gives the protein CATSGGGHLDTQYF.

Only a few counts were recorded for this clonotype. This chain links TRBV7-8 with TRBJ1-2, with 8 bases matching TRBD1. CDR1 is SGHVS and CDR2 is FQNEAQ in the germline V gene. CDR3 length equals 16 residues. With 0 bases clipped from V and 6 bases from J, the junction kept 9 bases outside the gene matches. The CDR3 coding sequence is TGTGCCAGCAGCTTAGCCAGGGGGCTAATTTCGAATGGCTACACCTTC. Translated: CASSLARGLISNGYTF.

CDR3 loop: CASSDPLAGKQNEQFF. The CDR3, as DNA: TGTGCCAGCAGTGACCCACTAGCGGGGAAGCAAAATGAGCAGTTCTTC. This chain links TRBV6-1 with TRBJ2-1, with 10 bases aligning to TRBD2. The V segment lost 3 bases and the J segment 7 bases; nucleotides outside the gene matches: 9. The CDR3 runs to 16 residues. From germline, CDR1 is MNHNS and CDR2 SASEGT.

CDR3 in amino acids: CASSQDRSNTEAFF. The CDR3 nucleotides read TGCGCCAGCAGCCAAGACAGGTCCAACACTGAAGCTTTCTTT. V gene TRBV4-3 combines with J gene TRBJ1-1, with D uncertain. The germline CDR1 and CDR2 sequences are LGHNA and YSLEER. This CDR3 is 14 amino acids long. V shed 0 bases and J shed 2 bases, with 7 bases lying between them.

The chain carries TRBV2 and TRBJ2-7, with D unresolved. Germline CDR1 and CDR2: SNHLY and FYNNEI. This CDR3 region has 14 residues. With 3 bases removed from V and 5 bases from J, the gap between germline ends came to 14 bases. The CDR3 nucleotides are TGTGCCAGCAGTGACCCTCGCCCGCCTGACGAGCAGTACTTC. Its protein product is CASSDPRPPDEQYF.

The gene calls are TRBV12-5 and TRBJ2-2; TRBD2 is a possible D gene (5 bases). The CDR3 totals 17 residues. The germline V gene encodes CDR1 LGHNT and CDR2 FRNRAP. Trimming shortened V by 0 bases and J by 0 bases, and 11 bases separated the two germline ends. The CDR3 region is CASGLVPSRSNTGELFF. CDR3 bases: TGTGCTAGTGGTTTGGTACCTAGCCGGTCGAACACCGGGGAGCTGTTTTTT.

The chain carries TRBV24-1 and TRBJ2-3; D is ambiguous. CDR1 and CDR2 (germline): KGHDR, SFDVKD. The CDR3 sequence is 14 residues long. The V and J ends lost 7 bases and 7 bases respectively, with 17 bases between them. The CDR3 coding sequence is TGTGCCACCAGAGACCCCCTTCTCCGCCATACGCAGTATTTT. As protein: CATRDPLLRHTQYF.

This clonotype was picked up many times. The J gene is TRBJ2-7, the V gene TRBV9; TRBD2 matches 7 bases. The V segment lost 4 bases and the J segment 3 bases; nucleotides outside the gene matches: 10. The CDR3 sequence is 15 residues long. Germline V gene lookup returns CDR1 SGDLS and CDR2 YYNGEE. In nucleotides, the CDR3 is TGTGCCAGCAGCCCTGGAGGGAGGGCCGACTACGAGCAGTACTTC. Its protein is CASSPGGRADYEQYF.

This clonotype was counted at least ten times. The chain employs TRBV12-3 or TRBV12-4 and TRBJ1-1; D is unresolved. This CDR3 region has 13 residues. Trimming stripped 3 bases from V and 1 base from J, with 6 bases between. The CDR3 sequence: CASSLFGNTEAFF. CDR3 bases: TGTGCCAGCAGTTTGTTCGGGAACACTGAAGCTTTCTTT.

This clonotype was seen many times. The chain has TRBV20-1 and TRBJ1-5; D remains unclear. The CDR3 is 14 amino acids. Germline values: CDR1 DFQATT, CDR2 SNEGSKA (reference sequence). V lost 0 bases and J lost 0, with 6 bases in between. This chain's CDR3 is CSAREGNSNQPQHF. CDR3 bases: TGCAGTGCTAGAGAGGGGAATAGCAATCAGCCCCAGCATTTT.

This clonotype has just a few counts. The chain uses TRBV13 and TRBJ1-1; 7 positions match TRBD1. The CDR3 is 13 amino acids. Germline CDR1 PRHDT, CDR2 FYEKMQ (reference sequence). V shed 4 bases and J 4 bases; nucleotides not matched to a gene: 3. CDR3 nucleotide sequence: TGTGCCAGCAGCTCGACAGGGTCCACTGAAGCTTTCTTT. It encodes CASSSTGSTEAFF.

The sample holds many counts of this clonotype. The DNA of the CDR3 is TGTGCCAGCAGTTACTCGACAGGGAGGGACTACACCTTC. Translated, it gives CASSYSTGRDYTF. The chain carries TRBV6-6 and TRBJ1-2, with 7 bases matching TRBD1. Germline-derived CDR1 and CDR2 are MNHNY and SVGAGI (reference sequence). The V gene end was trimmed by 0 bases and the J gene end by 10 bases; junction bases not matched to a gene: 5. This CDR3 contains 13 residues.

V and J are TRBV28 and TRBJ2-7; D assignment may be TRBD1 or TRBD2 (5 bases each). This CDR3 contains 15 residues. Germline CDR1 reads MDHEN; CDR2 reads SYDVKM. Trimming took off 4 bases at V and 3 bases at J, with 16 bases between the two ends. The CDR3 DNA follows: TGTGCCAGCAGTTCCCACGGGGCAGGGAACTACGAGCAGTACTTC. Its translation is CASSSHGAGNYEQYF. Full variable domain (missing parts from reference TRBV28 and TRBJ2-7): DVKVTQSSRYLVKRTGEKVFLECVQDMDHENMFWYRQDPGLGLRLIYFSYDVKMKEKGDIPEGYSVSREKKERFSLILESASTNQTSMYLCASSSHGAGNYEQYFGPGTRLTVT.

In this sample, this clonotype turned up many times. This chain connects TRBV6-5 to TRBJ1-1; perhaps TRBD1 as D (6 bases). V lost 7 bases and J 4 bases, leaving 19 bases between the germline ends. This CDR3 is built from 15 residues. Germline loops: CDR1 MNHEY, CDR2 SVGAGI. CDR3 DNA sequence: TGTGCCAGCACCAAAGGGGGGGCGTGGGGCACTGAAGCTTTCTTT. Its protein is CASTKGGAWGTEAFF.

This clonotype was recorded a few times. This CDR3 reads CSARAVGQRYNSPLHF. The CDR3 nucleotides read TGCAGTGCTAGAGCGGTTGGCCAGAGATATAATTCACCCCTCCACTTT. The chain employs TRBV20-1 and TRBJ1-6; no clear D gene. Deletions cut 1 base from V and 4 bases from J, with 14 bases between. The CDR3 totals 16 residues. Germline CDR1 reads DFQATT; CDR2 reads SNEGSKA (reference sequence).

The sample holds a few counts of this clonotype. The chain employs TRBV3-1 and TRBJ2-5, with D possibly TRBD1 on 5 matching bases. Trimming shortened V by 0 bases and J by 0 bases, and 14 bases separated the two germline ends. This CDR3 comprises 17 residues. From germline, CDR1 is LGHDT and CDR2 YNNKEL (reference sequence). In DNA form, the CDR3 reads TGTGCCAGCAGCCAAGAGCAGGGTAGGGGCAACCAAGAGACCCAGTACTTC. It is translated as CASSQEQGRGNQETQYF.

This clonotype has a handful of counts. The chain couples TRBV3-1 to TRBJ1-4; D is possibly TRBD1 (5 bases). The CDR3 spans 16 residues. V lost 4 bases and J 8 bases, leaving 20 bases between the germline ends. Germline CDR1 LGHDT, CDR2 YNNKEL (reference sequence). CDR3 protein: CASSPGLGGNREKLFF. In nucleotides, the CDR3 is TGTGCCAGCAGCCCGGGACTTGGCGGAAATAGAGAAAAACTGTTTTTT.

In this sample, this clonotype turned up a few times. The V call is TRBV12-3 or TRBV12-4, the J call TRBJ2-2, with D uncertain. This CDR3 has 14 residues. V gave up 3 bases and J gave up 1 base, with 6 bases separating them. The DNA of the CDR3 is TGTGCCAGCAGTTTTAGGGAGAACACCGGGGAGCTGTTTTTT. Translation: CASSFRENTGELFF.

The V gene is TRBV20-1, the J gene TRBJ2-7; TRBD1 or TRBD2 may be the D gene (5 bases each). This CDR3 contains 13 residues. In germline, CDR1 is DFQATT, CDR2 SNEGSKA (reference sequence). Trimming cost V 6 bases and J 5 bases, with 17 bases left between them. CDR3 amino acids: CSAPTRGVHEQYF. The CDR3 DNA follows: TGCAGTGCCCCCACTAGAGGGGTCCACGAGCAGTACTTC.

This clonotype was recorded a few times. CDR3 DNA sequence: TGTGCCAGCAGCTTAGACAGGGGGGAACGGACTGAAGCTTTCTTT. Protein sequence: CASSLDRGERTEAFF. The rearrangement joins TRBV12-1 to TRBJ1-1; the table gives TRBD1 as D, unverified against the DNA. TRBV12-1 is recorded as a pseudogene. This CDR3 has 15 residues.

This clonotype occurred a few times. The chain is built from TRBV5-4 and TRBJ2-7; 8 nucleotides align to TRBD1. The CDR3 runs to 13 residues. CDR1 SGHNT and CDR2 YYREEE come from the germline V gene (reference sequence). V gave up 3 bases and J gave up 5 bases; unmatched junction bases: 4. CDR3 loop: CASSSGGLDEQYF. CDR3 DNA sequence: TGTGCCAGCAGCTCAGGGGGCTTGGACGAGCAGTACTTC.

This clonotype has ten or more counts. This chain connects TRBV19 to TRBJ2-3; perhaps TRBD1 as D (6 bases). Trimming cost V 4 bases and J 8 bases, with 16 bases left between them. The CDR3 totals 14 residues. CDR1 LNHDA and CDR2 SQIVND come from the germline V gene (reference sequence). CDR3 in amino acids: CASSSGQILGTQYF. The DNA of the CDR3 is TGTGCCAGTAGTAGCGGACAGATTCTAGGTACGCAGTATTTT.

The V gene is TRBV28, the J gene TRBJ2-4; 12 nucleotides line up with TRBD1. Germline trimming cut 5 bases from V and 4 bases from J; bases unmatched to any gene: 15. Germline V gene data show CDR1 as MDHEN and CDR2 as SYDVKM. The CDR3 extends over 19 amino acids. CDR3 in amino acids: CASSPRDRGLFIRKNIQYF. The CDR3 nucleotides read TGTGCCAGCAGTCCCCGGGACAGGGGGCTTTTTATTCGGAAAAACATTCAGTACTTC.